The 18 T cell receptor beta chains below were found in one sample sequenced in a study of blood T cells in healthy people across ages. Sample-barcoded 5' priming and a J-beta primer mix drove a second PCR of about 7 to 12 cycles. TCRdb used MiXCR to reprocess the 5' RACE reads, holding one entry per CDR3 protein. The data show more than 1.4 million distinct CDR3 sequences, 42% seen once. Sequenced sample: blood. The receptors come from a young woman in good health.

The CDR3 nucleotides are TGTGCCAGCAGTGACTCGAGTGACAGGTCCTACGAGCAGTACTTC. Its protein product is CASSDSSDRSYEQYF. The J gene is TRBJ2-7, the V gene TRBV6-4; D is possibly TRBD1 (6 bases). Trimming shortened V by 0 bases and J by 1 base, and 10 bases separated the two germline ends. Germline V gene data show CDR1 as MRHNA and CDR2 as SNTAGT. The CDR3 runs 15 residues.

The chain couples TRBV18 to TRBJ1-6; 9 bases agree with TRBD1. Germline CDR1 reads KGHSH; CDR2 reads LQKENI. Germline trimming cut 2 bases from V and 7 bases from J; bases unmatched to any gene: 6. The CDR3 totals 16 residues. DNA of the CDR3: TGTGCCAGCTCACCAGCGGGGGACAGGGAGAATTCACCCCTCCACTTT. It codes for CASSPAGDRENSPLHF.

There are a few counts of this clonotype. The rearrangement joins TRBV4-1 to TRBJ1-2; TRBD1 is a possible D gene (5 bases). The germline V gene encodes CDR1 MGHRA and CDR2 YSYEKL. The CDR3 contains 14 residues. The V and J ends lost 0 bases and 8 bases respectively, with 13 bases between them. CDR3: CASSQDGGVGGYTF. The CDR3 DNA follows: TGCGCCAGCAGCCAAGATGGAGGGGTTGGAGGCTACACCTTC.

Comment on this clonotype: At one of its ends the junction is not consistent with the germline gene, which may arise from a read error. The rearrangement uses TRBV20-1 and TRBJ2-1, with 7 nucleotides matching TRBD2. Germline V lookup: CDR1 DFQATT, CDR2 SNEGSKA (reference sequence). The CDR3 is 16 residues long. In DNA, the CDR3 is TGCAGAGCTATAAAGTGGGCGGGAGAGCGGTACAATGAGCAGTTCTTC. Its protein is CRAIKWAGERYNEQFF.

The chain uses TRBV20-1 and TRBJ2-7; TRBD1 or TRBD2 may be the D gene (5 bases each). Trimming pared 6 bases from V and 6 bases from J, leaving 24 bases between. Germline lookup yields CDR1 DFQATT and CDR2 SNEGSKA (reference sequence). The length of the CDR3 is 15 residues. CDR3 region: CSARPSGSQKGEQYF. The CDR3 DNA is TGCAGTGCCAGACCTTCAGGGAGTCAAAAGGGCGAGCAGTACTTC.

The chain employs TRBV20-1 and TRBJ2-7; 9 nucleotides match TRBD2. Trimming removed 3 bases from V and 2 bases from J; junction bases left unmatched: 5. The CDR3 spans 14 residues. Germline V gene sequence: CDR1 DFQATT, CDR2 SNEGSKA (reference sequence). CDR3: CSASQREAPYEQYF. In nucleotides, the CDR3 is TGCAGTGCTAGCCAGCGGGAGGCCCCCTACGAGCAGTACTTC.

This clonotype was counted only a few times. V and J are TRBV27 and TRBJ2-7; 9 bases align to TRBD2. The V gene end was trimmed by 6 bases and the J gene end by 3 bases; junction bases not matched to a gene: 15. Per the germline V gene, CDR1 is MNHEY and CDR2 is SMNVEV (reference sequence). This CDR3 region has 17 residues. The CDR3 DNA reads TGTGCCAGCAGCCTTATACAGACTAGCGGAAGGGTCTACGAGCAGTACTTC. It is translated as CASSLIQTSGRVYEQYF.

The chain recombines TRBV5-1 with TRBJ2-5; TRBD2 matches at 9 bases. The CDR3 contains 16 residues. CDR1 and CDR2 (germline): SGHRS, YFSETQ. The V gene end was trimmed by 0 bases and the J gene end by 6 bases; junction bases not matched to a gene: 9. The CDR3 is CASSLDWRGGRQTQYF. The CDR3 nucleotides are TGCGCCAGCAGCTTGGATTGGCGGGGGGGCCGACAGACCCAGTACTTC.

This chain joins TRBV28 and TRBJ2-1; 9 bases agree with TRBD2. The CDR3 length is 15 residues. V was clipped by 4 bases and J by 5 bases; unmatched bases: 6. Germline loops: CDR1 MDHEN, CDR2 SYDVKM. The CDR3 sequence is CASSSVAGDNNEQFF. As DNA, the CDR3 is TGTGCCAGCAGTTCCGTAGCGGGGGACAACAATGAGCAGTTCTTC. Using reference TRBV28 and TRBJ2-1 for the parts outside the CDR3, the full variable domain is DVKVTQSSRYLVKRTGEKVFLECVQDMDHENMFWYRQDPGLGLRLIYFSYDVKMKEKGDIPEGYSVSREKKERFSLILESASTNQTSMYLCASSSVAGDNNEQFFGPGTRLTVL.

Only a few counts were recorded for this clonotype. The chain employs TRBV29-1 and TRBJ2-7, with D maybe TRBD2 (6 bases). V was clipped by 8 bases and J by 1 base, with 9 bases between them. Looked up from germline, CDR1 is SQVTM and CDR2 is ANQGSEA. This CDR3 contains 11 residues. The CDR3: CSHGTSYEQYF. The DNA of the CDR3 is TGCAGCCATGGGACTTCCTACGAGCAGTACTTC.

This sequence joins TRBV5-1 and TRBJ2-1; 8 bases are shared with TRBD2. The CDR3 runs to 16 residues. V dropped 5 bases and J dropped 0; count of bases not matched to a gene: 7. Germline loops: CDR1 SGHRS, CDR2 YFSETQ. DNA for the CDR3: TGCGCCAGCAGTCCCGGGACTAGTGCCTCCTACAATGAGCAGTTCTTC. Amino acid sequence: CASSPGTSASYNEQFF. The full variable domain, completed using reference TRBV5-1 and TRBJ2-1, is KAGVTQTPRYLIKTRGQQVTLSCSPISGHRSVSWYQQTPGQGLQFLFEYFSETQRNKGNFPGRFSGRQFSNSRSEMNVSTLELGDSALYLCASSPGTSASYNEQFFGPGTRLTVL.

This clonotype was observed a handful of times. CDR3 nucleotides: TGCAGTGCTTGGGATTCGGGGCACAATGAGCAGTTCTTC. Protein: CSAWDSGHNEQFF. The rearrangement uses TRBV20-1 and TRBJ2-1; D assignment may be TRBD1 or TRBD2 (5 bases each). Germline V gene sequence: CDR1 DFQATT, CDR2 SNEGSKA (reference sequence). CDR3 length equals 13 residues. Trimming pared 5 bases from V and 5 bases from J, leaving 13 bases between.

The chain carries TRBV11-1 and TRBJ2-1, with 8 bases lining up with TRBD1. TRBJ2-7 matches the DNA end more closely, so the J call is doubtful. The CDR3 totals 16 residues. CDR1 is SGHAT and CDR2 is FQDESV in the germline V gene (reference sequence). CDR3 DNA sequence: TGTGCCAGCGGACTCCAGACAGGGGACCCCTACAATGAGCAGTACTTC. Its translation: CASGLQTGDPYNEQYF.

The chain carries TRBV13 and TRBJ1-1, with a possible D match to TRBD1 (6 bases). The CDR3 runs 15 residues. The V gene lost 5 bases and the J gene lost 10 bases, with 23 bases spanning the gap. Germline CDR1 PRHDT, CDR2 FYEKMQ (reference sequence). The CDR3: CASSAPRDHAQGAFF. In DNA, the CDR3 is TGTGCCAGCAGCGCCCCGAGGGACCACGCACAGGGAGCTTTCTTT.

This clonotype has at least ten counts. This sequence joins TRBV5-1 and TRBJ2-3, with 16 bases that match TRBD2. After removal of 5 bases from V and 2 bases from J, the junction contained 5 bases not matched to a gene. The germline V gene encodes CDR1 SGHRS and CDR2 YFSETQ. The CDR3 has 17 residues. The CDR3 loop is CASRYGTSGGVTDTQYF. CDR3 coding DNA: TGCGCCAGCAGATATGGGACTAGCGGGGGGGTCACAGATACGCAGTATTTT. Full variable domain (outside the CDR3, taken from reference TRBV5-1 and TRBJ2-3): KAGVTQTPRYLIKTRGQQVTLSCSPISGHRSVSWYQQTPGQGLQFLFEYFSETQRNKGNFPGRFSGRQFSNSRSEMNVSTLELGDSALYLCASRYGTSGGVTDTQYFGPGTRLTVL.

This clonotype turned up a few times. V and J are TRBV10-3 and TRBJ1-1, with TRBD1 as a possible D gene (5 bases). Germline loops: CDR1 ENHRY, CDR2 SYGVKD. Trimming removed 3 bases at V and 5 bases at J, with 16 bases between. The CDR3 sequence is 15 residues long. CDR3 residues: CAISENRNSGTEAFF. CDR3 bases: TGTGCCATCAGTGAAAACAGGAATTCGGGGACTGAAGCTTTCTTT.

Remarks on this clonotype: This could be a read error, since a much larger clone is one nucleotide away. The V gene is TRBV29-1, the J gene TRBJ2-7; no clear D gene. The DNA end favors TRBJ2-5, so the J call may be wrong. CDR1 and CDR2 from the germline V gene are SQVTM and ANQGSEA. This CDR3 is 10 amino acids long. The CDR3 here is CSVAKETQYF. The CDR3, as DNA: TGCAGCGTTGCCAAAGAGACCCAGTACTTC.

This clonotype was observed a handful of times. The chain links TRBV12-3 or TRBV12-4 to TRBJ2-3, with 7 bases identical to TRBD2. The CDR3 is made up of 15 amino acids. V was clipped by 5 bases and J by 3 bases; unmatched bases: 8. CDR3 loop: CASSARGSGTDTQYF. The CDR3 DNA follows: TGTGCCAGCAGTGCACGCGGGAGTGGGACAGATACGCAGTATTTT.